The 30 T cell receptor beta chains given below trace back to one sample, sequenced in a study of cytomegalovirus exposure and HLA in healthy donors (dated by TCRdb to 2017 to 2019). The method behind the library was the immunoSEQ multiplex PCR assay. The multiplex PCR relied on a mix of 60 forward primers for TCR Vbeta segments and 13 reverse primers for TCR Jbeta segments. TCRdb's version of the immuneACCESS table is confined to in-frame rearrangements and falls short of the full clone set. An unresolved V gene accounts for under half of the shortfall where checked; the remainder is of unknown origin. A total of approximately 130,000 clones appear in this sample, approximately 80% of them only once. The ten most abundant clones make up 1% to 1.5% of the sample. Specimen: PBMCs. Receptors were obtained from a girl aged 2-9 years in good health and CMV-seronegative.

This clone was seen a handful of times. The rearrangement joins TRBV28 to TRBJ2-1, with a tentative D call TRBD1 (6 bases). Germline CDR1 MDHEN, CDR2 SYDVKM. This CDR3 comprises 15 residues. Trimming removed 6 bases at V and 0 bases at J, with 12 bases between. The CDR3 reads CASRTGTSSYNEQFF. CDR3 nucleotides: TGTGCCAGCAGGACCGGGACATCCTCCTACAATGAGCAGTTCTTC.

A remark on this clone: This CDR3 is also generated by other DNA sequences in the sample. The chain uses TRBV6-4 and TRBJ2-3; tentatively, D is TRBD1 (5 bases). V gave up 2 bases and J gave up 4 bases, with 16 bases separating them. The CDR3 covers 16 residues. Germline CDR1 is MRHNA and CDR2 is SNTAGT. The CDR3: CASSDSPGSGADTQYF. The DNA for the CDR3 is TGTGCCAGCAGTGACAGCCCAGGGTCTGGGGCAGATACGCAGTATTTT.

CDR3 in amino acids: CASSPTGAGANTGELFF. In nucleotides, the CDR3 is TGTGCCAGCAGCCCCACGGGGGCGGGGGCGAACACCGGGGAGCTGTTTTTT. This sequence joins TRBV5-7 and TRBJ2-2; D is perhaps TRBD2 (7 bases). TRBV5-7 is classed as an ORF, of uncertain function. Trimming shortened V by 4 bases and J by 0 bases, and 16 bases separated the two germline ends. The CDR3 spans 17 residues.

This chain connects TRBV7-2 to TRBJ1-1, with 9 bases matching TRBD1. J gave up 5 bases and V 5 bases, and 15 bases lay outside the gene matches. CDR3 size: 17 residues. The germline V gene has CDR1 SGHTA and CDR2 FQGNSA. CDR3 in amino acids: CASSPFLQGAGKTEAFF. As DNA, the CDR3 is TGTGCCAGCAGCCCATTCCTACAGGGGGCAGGGAAGACTGAAGCTTTCTTT.

This chain connects TRBV5-8 to TRBJ1-4; a possible D gene is TRBD1 (6 bases). The CDR3 length is 16 residues. CDR1 and CDR2 (germline): SGHTS, YDEGEE. Trimming took off 3 bases at V and 3 bases at J, with 15 bases between the two ends. The CDR3 spells CASSSRAGAPNEKLFF. CDR3 DNA: TGTGCCAGCAGCTCAAGGGCGGGGGCGCCTAATGAAAAACTGTTTTTT.

The gene calls are TRBV5-4 and TRBJ2-7; 11 bases align to TRBD1. The CDR3 loop spans 14 amino acids. J lost 2 bases, V lost 4 bases, and 2 bases had no gene match. Germline V gives CDR1 SGHNT, CDR2 YYREEE (reference sequence). The CDR3 loop is CASSEDRGPYEQYF. The DNA of the CDR3 is TGTGCCAGCAGCGAGGACAGGGGGCCCTACGAGCAGTACTTC.

The rearrangement links TRBV28 to TRBJ2-7, with 12 bases aligning to TRBD1. Germline lookup yields CDR1 MDHEN and CDR2 SYDVKM. V lost 4 bases to trimming and J lost 6 bases; unmatched junction nucleotides: 10. The CDR3 is made up of 16 amino acids. The CDR3 DNA is TGTGCCAGCAGTTCCCGCTCCGGGACAGGGGGCCGCGAGCAGTACTTC. Amino acid sequence: CASSSRSGTGGREQYF. Variable domain in full (rest from reference TRBV28 and TRBJ2-7): DVKVTQSSRYLVKRTGEKVFLECVQDMDHENMFWYRQDPGLGLRLIYFSYDVKMKEKGDIPEGYSVSREKKERFSLILESASTNQTSMYLCASSSRSGTGGREQYFGPGTRLTVT.

This clone was seen once. CDR3 amino acids: CASSQDPSGGSETQYF. The CDR3 DNA is TGTGCCAGCAGCCAAGATCCTAGCGGGGGGTCAGAGACCCAGTACTTC. The rearrangement links TRBV4-2 to TRBJ2-5; 11 nucleotides line up with TRBD2. Per germline, CDR1 LGHNA and CDR2 YNFKEQ. V lost 0 bases and J lost 4; bases outside the gene matches: 4. This CDR3 has 16 amino acids.

This clone was seen a handful of times. The chain is built from TRBV30 and TRBJ2-7; tentative D call: TRBD2 (6 bases). With 1 base removed from V and 6 bases from J, the gap between germline ends came to 16 bases. Germline CDR1 reads GTSNPN; CDR2 reads SVGIG (reference sequence). The CDR3 runs to 14 residues. The CDR3 reads CAWSDLGEAGEQYF. Here the CDR3 DNA reads TGTGCCTGGAGTGACCTCGGGGAGGCGGGCGAGCAGTACTTC.

The rearrangement links TRBV30 to TRBJ2-1; TRBD2 might be the D (5 bases). Germline CDR1 GTSNPN, CDR2 SVGIG (reference sequence). Trimming shortened V by 4 bases and J by 1 base, and 20 bases separated the two germline ends. CDR3 length: 17 residues. The CDR3 spells CAWTARLGLGSYNEQFF. CDR3 in DNA: TGTGCCTGGACCGCTCGTTTAGGACTCGGATCCTACAATGAGCAGTTCTTC.

DNA for the CDR3: TGTGCCAGTAGTAGGGCAGGGGGCTACGAGCAGTACTTC. Residues: CASSRAGGYEQYF. The chain carries TRBV19 and TRBJ2-5; TRBD1 matches at 7 bases. TRBJ2-7 explains the end of the DNA better; the J call may be wrong. This CDR3 is 13 amino acids long. Per germline, CDR1 LNHDA and CDR2 SQIVND (reference sequence).

The J gene is TRBJ2-1, the V gene TRBV5-6; 7 nucleotides match TRBD1. The V and J ends lost 4 bases and 6 bases, in that order; junction bases with no gene match: 10. In germline, CDR1 is SGHDT, CDR2 YYEEEE. The CDR3 is made up of 15 amino acids. For the CDR3, the DNA is TGTGCCAGCAGCGGGGACAGCCCCCTTGGCAATGAGCAGTTCTTC. It specifies CASSGDSPLGNEQFF.

The chain is built from TRBV7-2 and TRBJ2-3, with D perhaps matching TRBD2 (7 bases). Germline-derived CDR1 and CDR2 are SGHTA and FQGNSA. The ends were cut back, 5 bases at V and 4 bases at J, with 19 bases in the middle. The CDR3 spans 16 residues. The CDR3 here is CASSAIPGGRADTQYF. DNA for the CDR3: TGTGCCAGCAGCGCCATCCCGGGGGGCCGGGCAGATACGCAGTATTTT.

This clone was detected only once. This chain uses TRBV4-2 with TRBJ1-1, with a tentative D call TRBD1 (5 bases). This CDR3 comprises 13 residues. The V and J ends lost 4 bases and 1 base respectively, with 7 bases between them. Germline-derived CDR1 and CDR2 are LGHNA and YNFKEQ. CDR3 in amino acids: CASSLDRNTEAFF. CDR3 in DNA: TGTGCCAGCAGCCTAGACAGGAACACTGAAGCTTTCTTT.

The chain links TRBV30 to TRBJ1-3, with 12 bases identical to TRBD1. Trimming took 4 bases from V and 2 from J; bases not matched to a gene: 6. The germline gives CDR1 GTSNPN, CDR2 SVGIG (reference sequence). CDR3 size: 16 residues. CDR3 DNA sequence: TGTGCCTGGACCGGGACAGGGGGCAATCCTGGAAACACCATATATTTT. Its protein is CAWTGTGGNPGNTIYF. Variable domain in full (rest from reference TRBV30 and TRBJ1-3): SQTIHQWPATLVQPVGSPLSLECTVEGTSNPNLYWYRQAAGRGLQLLFYSVGIGQISSEVPQNLSASRPQDRQFILSSKKLLLSDSGFYLCAWTGTGGNPGNTIYFGEGSWLTVV.

The chain links TRBV10-3 to TRBJ1-5; D remains unclear. Trimming took off 0 bases at V and 6 bases at J, with 12 bases between the two ends. Germline CDR1 and CDR2: ENHRY and SYGVKD. CDR3 length: 15 residues. CDR3 in DNA: TGTGCCATCAGTGAGTCGAACCGGGATAGTCAGCCCCAGCATTTT. As protein: CAISESNRDSQPQHF.

This clone has only one observation. This chain links TRBV14 with TRBJ2-1; D call uncertain. Germline loops: CDR1 SGHDN, CDR2 FVKESK. The V end lost 1 base, the J end lost 8 bases, and 3 bases lay between the germline ends. The CDR3 totals 11 residues. The CDR3 nucleotides read TGTGCCAGCAGCCAAGTCTATGAGCAGTTCTTC. Protein product: CASSQVYEQFF.

The rearrangement joins TRBV5-6 to TRBJ1-5; D gene ambiguous. Germline CDR1 reads SGHDT; CDR2 reads YYEEEE. The CDR3 contains 13 residues. Trimming pared 0 bases from V and 7 bases from J, leaving 8 bases between. The CDR3 DNA reads TGTGCCAGCAGCTTGGGCGGTATCCAGCCCCAGCATTTT. Encoded protein: CASSLGGIQPQHF.

In its sample, this clone was seen once. V is TRBV29-1 and J is TRBJ1-2; weak D call: TRBD1 (6 bases). Germline loops: CDR1 SQVTM, CDR2 ANQGSEA. V lost 1 base, J lost 4 bases, and 10 bases lay in between. CDR3 length equals 13 residues. The CDR3 DNA reads TGCAGCGTTGAAGCTAGGGGGGGCTATGGCTACACCTTC. Protein: CSVEARGGYGYTF.

The chain joins TRBV28 to TRBJ2-1, with D possibly matching TRBD1 (5 bases). Germline V gene data show CDR1 as MDHEN and CDR2 as SYDVKM. Trimming left V 6 bases short and J 5 bases short, with 14 bases between. CDR3 length equals 14 residues. CDR3: CASRPQGAHNEQFF. The CDR3 DNA reads as TGTGCCAGCAGACCACAAGGGGCCCACAATGAGCAGTTCTTC.

The chain has TRBV30 and TRBJ2-5, with 9 bases that match TRBD2. J gave up 3 bases and V 4 bases, and 3 bases lay outside the gene matches. CDR1 and CDR2 from the germline V gene are GTSNPN and SVGIG (reference sequence). This CDR3 has 13 amino acids. In DNA form, the CDR3 reads TGTGCCTGGAAGGCGGGAGGGGAAGAGACCCAGTACTTC. Protein product: CAWKAGGEETQYF.

The CDR3 region is CASSLDRAGNTEAFF. Written as DNA, the CDR3 is TGTGCCAGCAGCTTAGACAGGGCTGGGAACACTGAAGCTTTCTTT. The chain carries TRBV7-2 and TRBJ1-1; tentative D call: TRBD1 (6 bases). Trimming removed 1 base from V and 1 base from J, with 10 bases in between. CDR3 length: 15 amino acids. Germline-derived CDR1 and CDR2 are SGHTA and FQGNSA.

The chain recombines TRBV11-2 with TRBJ1-1; D uncertain. Germline CDR1 is SGHAT and CDR2 is FQNNGV. Trimming pared 2 bases from V and 4 bases from J, leaving 8 bases between. The CDR3 contains 13 residues. The CDR3 here is CASSLYTGTEAFF. Here the CDR3 DNA reads TGTGCCAGCAGCTTATATACCGGCACTGAAGCTTTCTTT. The whole variable domain, filled in from reference TRBV11-2 and TRBJ1-1, reads EAGVAQSPRYKIIEKRQSVAFWCNPISGHATLYWYQQILGQGPKLLIQFQNNGVVDDSQLPKDRFSAERLKGVDSTLKIQPAKLEDSAVYLCASSLYTGTEAFFGQGTRLTVV.

The V call is TRBV7-2, the J call TRBJ2-2, with D perhaps matching TRBD1 (5 bases). The V and J ends lost 2 bases and 0 bases respectively, with 10 bases between them. The CDR3 runs to 16 residues. Germline V gives CDR1 SGHTA, CDR2 FQGNSA. CDR3 loop: CASSLSQTANTGELFF. CDR3 DNA: TGTGCCAGCAGCTTATCCCAGACAGCGAACACCGGGGAGCTGTTTTTT.

The chain employs TRBV6-6 and TRBJ1-4; 8 bases map to TRBD1. The CDR3 covers 15 residues. Trimming cost V 2 bases and J 8 bases; bases outside gene matches: 7. The germline V gene has CDR1 MNHNY and CDR2 SVGAGI (reference sequence). The CDR3 here is CASSYGQGVGEKLFF. Written as DNA, the CDR3 is TGTGCCAGCAGTTACGGACAGGGCGTGGGAGAAAAACTGTTTTTT.

The genes are TRBV28 and TRBJ2-1; 7 positions agree with TRBD2. Trimming took 5 bases from V and 5 from J; bases not matched to a gene: 18. The CDR3 totals 18 residues. In germline, CDR1 is MDHEN, CDR2 SYDVKM. The CDR3 sequence is CASSLGGVAANINNEQFF. DNA of the CDR3: TGTGCCAGCAGTCTGGGAGGGGTGGCCGCCAACATTAACAATGAGCAGTTCTTC. Full variable domain (remainder filled in from reference TRBV28 and TRBJ2-1): DVKVTQSSRYLVKRTGEKVFLECVQDMDHENMFWYRQDPGLGLRLIYFSYDVKMKEKGDIPEGYSVSREKKERFSLILESASTNQTSMYLCASSLGGVAANINNEQFFGPGTRLTVL.

The chain is built from TRBV5-1 and TRBJ2-7; perhaps TRBD2 as D (5 bases). Germline lookup yields CDR1 SGHRS and CDR2 YFSETQ. The length of the CDR3 is 13 residues. Trimming shortened V by 0 bases and J by 4 bases, and 8 bases separated the two germline ends. The CDR3 protein is CASSLATGYEQYF. The CDR3 nucleotides are TGCGCCAGCAGCTTGGCCACGGGGTACGAGCAGTACTTC.

This clone has only one observation. This CDR3 reads CASSLGGQTYEQYF. CDR3 sequence (DNA): TGTGCCAGCAGTTTAGGGGGACAGACCTACGAGCAGTACTTC. This rearrangement joins TRBV28 to TRBJ2-7; 7 bases line up with TRBD1. V lost 2 bases to trimming and J lost 2 bases; unmatched junction nucleotides: 3. CDR1 is MDHEN and CDR2 is SYDVKM in the germline V gene. This CDR3 comprises 14 residues. The whole variable domain, filled in from reference TRBV28 and TRBJ2-7, reads DVKVTQSSRYLVKRTGEKVFLECVQDMDHENMFWYRQDPGLGLRLIYFSYDVKMKEKGDIPEGYSVSREKKERFSLILESASTNQTSMYLCASSLGGQTYEQYFGPGTRLTVT.

The genes are TRBV7-2 and TRBJ1-2; D possibly corresponds to TRBD1 (6 bases). The CDR3 contains 12 residues. The ends were cut back, 6 bases at V and 7 bases at J, with 12 bases in the middle. The V gene's germline CDR1 is SGHTA and CDR2 FQGNSA. The CDR3 DNA sequence: TGTGCCAGCAGTACACAGGGATTTGGCTACACCTTC. Its protein product is CASSTQGFGYTF.

This clone was picked up one time. The chain combines TRBV2 with TRBJ2-5; 9 nucleotides align to TRBD2. CDR1 is SNHLY, CDR2 FYNNEI, per germline. The CDR3 sequence is 14 residues long. Trimming removed 4 bases from V and 4 bases from J; junction bases left unmatched: 4. The CDR3 region is CASSGISGGETQYF. In DNA form, the CDR3 reads TGTGCCAGCAGTGGGATTAGCGGGGGAGAGACCCAGTACTTC.